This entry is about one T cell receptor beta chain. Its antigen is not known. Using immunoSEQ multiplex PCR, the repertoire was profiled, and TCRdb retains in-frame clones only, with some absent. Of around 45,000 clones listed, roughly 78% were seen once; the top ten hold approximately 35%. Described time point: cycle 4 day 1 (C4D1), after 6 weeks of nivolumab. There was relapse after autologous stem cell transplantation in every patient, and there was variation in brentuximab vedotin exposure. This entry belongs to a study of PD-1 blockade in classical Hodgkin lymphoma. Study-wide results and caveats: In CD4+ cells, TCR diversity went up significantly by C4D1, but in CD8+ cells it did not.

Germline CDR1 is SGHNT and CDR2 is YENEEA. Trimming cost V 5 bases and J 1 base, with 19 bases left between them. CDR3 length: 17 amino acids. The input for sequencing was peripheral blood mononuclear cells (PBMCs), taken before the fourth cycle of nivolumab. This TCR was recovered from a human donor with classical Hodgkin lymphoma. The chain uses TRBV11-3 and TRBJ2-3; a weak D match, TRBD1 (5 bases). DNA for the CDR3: TGTGCCAGCAGCCCGAAGGGGCAGGGCGGAGGCACAGATACGCAGTATTTT. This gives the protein CASSPKGQGGGTDTQYF.